The 28 T cell receptor beta chains listed next were all sequenced from one sample in a study of CD8 T cells in ankylosing spondylitis. General study findings and limits: One TCR beta motif, made up of 7 or 8 highly homologous variants, appeared characteristic of ankylosing spondylitis blood.

TCRdb independently ran MiXCR on the 5' RACE reads; one entry per CDR3 protein. The repertoire holds about 390,000 distinct CDR3 sequences, with 20% to 25% as singletons. Their target antigens are unknown. The sample consisted of blood, either unsorted or a sorted T cell fraction (not recorded which). The receptor set was obtained from a male donor with ankylosing spondylitis.

This chain joins TRBV15 and TRBJ2-7; 7 bases match TRBD1. Losses at the gene ends were 0 bases for V and 3 bases for J; bases not matched to a gene: 8. Germline V gives CDR1 LNHNV, CDR2 YYDKDF (reference sequence). CDR3 length: 16 amino acids. The CDR3 region has the DNA TGTGCCACCAGCAGAGAGGTCGGACAGGCAGGCTACGAGCAGTACTTC. As protein: CATSREVGQAGYEQYF. The whole variable domain, remainder taken from reference TRBV15 and TRBJ2-7, is DAMVIQNPRYQVTQFGKPVTLSCSQTLNHNVMYWYQQKSSQAPKLLFHYYDKDFNNEADTPDNFQSRRPNTSFCFLDIRSPGLGDTAMYLCATSREVGQAGYEQYFGPGTRLTVT.

This clonotype was detected only a few times. The chain links TRBV18 to TRBJ2-2; D perhaps matches TRBD2 (6 bases). The CDR3 length is 15 residues. Trimming stripped 3 bases from V and 2 bases from J, with 10 bases between. Germline V lookup: CDR1 KGHSH, CDR2 LQKENI. CDR3 DNA: TGTGCCAGCTCACCGGCTGGGACTAACACCGGGGAGCTGTTTTTT. This codes for CASSPAGTNTGELFF.

This clonotype was recorded many times. The gene calls are TRBV6-1 and TRBJ2-7; 7 bases are a match to TRBD2. With 8 bases clipped from V and 2 bases from J, the junction kept 9 bases outside the gene matches. Germline V gives CDR1 MNHNS, CDR2 SASEGT. The CDR3 runs 14 residues. The CDR3 DNA is TGTGCCAGCGGGCCTTGGGGGGGTGCCTACGAGCAGTACTTC. It yields the protein CASGPWGGAYEQYF.

This clonotype showed up just a few times. V is TRBV28 and J is TRBJ2-5, with TRBD1 matching 8 bases. Germline V gives CDR1 MDHEN, CDR2 SYDVKM. This CDR3 has 16 amino acids. Germline trimming cut 4 bases from V and 4 bases from J; bases unmatched to any gene: 11. The CDR3 region has the DNA TGTGCCAGCAGTTCCAATCAGGGGGCCCTTGGAGAGACCCAGTACTTC. Its translation: CASSSNQGALGETQYF. The whole variable domain, filled in from reference TRBV28 and TRBJ2-5, reads DVKVTQSSRYLVKRTGEKVFLECVQDMDHENMFWYRQDPGLGLRLIYFSYDVKMKEKGDIPEGYSVSREKKERFSLILESASTNQTSMYLCASSSNQGALGETQYFGPGTRLLVL.

The genes are TRBV12-3 or TRBV12-4 and TRBJ2-2; D uncertain. V dropped 10 bases and J dropped 0 bases, with 9 bases sitting between them. The CDR3 runs to 13 residues. CDR3 coding DNA: TGTGCCACACACTGGGCGAACACCGGGGAGCTGTTTTTT. Its protein product is CATHWANTGELFF.

This clonotype was observed at least ten times. The chain employs TRBV12-3 or TRBV12-4 and TRBJ2-1; 13 bases match TRBD2. CDR3 length: 17 residues. Trimming removed 5 bases from V and 7 bases from J; junction bases left unmatched: 11. The CDR3 DNA is TGTGCCAGCAGTGACGGACTAGCGGGAGCCTCGGGGAATGAGCAGTTCTTC. This sequence encodes CASSDGLAGASGNEQFF.

In its sample, this clonotype was seen a few times. The V call is TRBV12-3 or TRBV12-4, the J call TRBJ2-4; the D is unclear. Trimming removed 1 base at V and 6 bases at J, with 4 bases between. The CDR3 has 12 residues. The CDR3 loop is CASSLVANIQYF. DNA for the CDR3: TGTGCCAGCAGTTTAGTCGCAAACATTCAGTACTTC.

CDR3 in DNA: TGTGCCAGCAGTCCCCTCTGGGACCCCCAGAACACTGAAGCTTTCTTT. It encodes CASSPLWDPQNTEAFF. This chain uses TRBV25-1 with TRBJ1-1, with TRBD1 as a possible D gene (5 bases). This CDR3 has 16 residues. V lost 5 bases to trimming and J lost 1 base, with 17 bases between them. The V gene's germline CDR1 is MGHDK and CDR2 SYGVNS.

There are a few counts of this clonotype. This chain joins TRBV28 and TRBJ2-7, with 8 positions matching TRBD2. Trimming removed 11 bases from V and 0 bases from J; junction bases left unmatched: 9. CDR3 length: 14 amino acids. CDR1 MDHEN and CDR2 SYDVKM come from the germline V gene. The CDR3 DNA reads TGTGCCTCAATCGAAGCGGGAGTCTCCTACGAGCAGTACTTC. It codes for CASIEAGVSYEQYF.

V is TRBV27 and J is TRBJ1-2; perhaps TRBD1 as D (6 bases). The ends were cut back, 4 bases at V and 3 bases at J, with 21 bases in the middle. Germline values: CDR1 MNHEY, CDR2 SMNVEV (reference sequence). The CDR3 runs 17 residues. The CDR3 reads CASSSWDTLSEDYGYTF. DNA of the CDR3: TGTGCCAGCAGTTCCTGGGACACCCTCTCAGAGGACTATGGCTACACCTTC.

The table lists this clonotype with a few counts. The rearrangement joins TRBV27 to TRBJ2-3, with 16 nucleotides matching TRBD2. CDR1 is MNHEY, CDR2 SMNVEV, per germline (reference sequence). The CDR3 loop spans 15 amino acids. Trimming cost V 8 bases and J 5 bases; bases outside gene matches: 4. Here the CDR3 reads CASLGLAGGEDTQYF. In DNA form, the CDR3 reads TGTGCCAGCTTGGGACTAGCGGGAGGGGAAGATACGCAGTATTTT.

The chain joins TRBV4-2 to TRBJ1-2; tentatively, D is TRBD1 (5 bases). Between the trimmed V and J ends, which lost 1 base and 6 bases, there was a span of 15 bases. Germline V gives CDR1 LGHNA, CDR2 YNFKEQ. The CDR3 runs 15 residues. CDR3 protein: CASSQGQGDVDGYTF. The CDR3 nucleotides are TGTGCCAGCAGCCAAGGGCAAGGGGACGTGGATGGCTACACCTTC.

This clonotype was observed a single time. The V call is TRBV7-2, the J call TRBJ2-5; D is uncertain. The V end lost 5 bases, the J end lost 2 bases, and 15 bases lay between the germline ends. The CDR3 loop spans 15 amino acids. Germline assignment: CDR1 SGHTA and CDR2 FQGNSA. CDR3 coding DNA: TGTGCCAGCAGCCAGGCATTTGGGGTTCAAGAGACCCAGTACTTC. Amino acid sequence: CASSQAFGVQETQYF.

This chain links TRBV6-1 with TRBJ2-1; D not certain. Germline V gene data show CDR1 as MNHNS and CDR2 as SASEGT. V lost 7 bases and J lost 1, with 11 bases in between. The CDR3 contains 14 residues. The CDR3 sequence is CASNPALSYNEQFF. For the CDR3, the DNA is TGTGCCAGCAATCCGGCACTATCCTACAATGAGCAGTTCTTC.

This clonotype was picked up many times. This chain uses TRBV12-3 or TRBV12-4 with TRBJ2-1; 9 nucleotides line up with TRBD2. The length of the CDR3 is 15 residues. The ends lost 2 bases at V and 5 bases at J; junction bases unmatched: 4. CDR3 amino acids: CASSLQAGGNNEQFF. CDR3 DNA: TGTGCCAGCAGTTTACAAGCGGGAGGCAACAATGAGCAGTTCTTC.

The chain couples TRBV18 to TRBJ1-5; D is ambiguous. The CDR3 consists of 12 residues. Trimming left V 5 bases short and J 5 bases short, with 7 bases between. Germline CDR1 reads KGHSH; CDR2 reads LQKENI. CDR3 sequence: CASSGMDQPQHF. CDR3 coding DNA: TGTGCCAGCTCAGGAATGGATCAGCCCCAGCATTTT.

This clonotype was detected ten times or more. This chain connects TRBV11-3 to TRBJ2-7, with TRBD2 matching 11 bases. With 3 bases clipped from V and 0 bases from J, the junction kept 1 base outside the gene matches. CDR3 length: 15 residues. CDR1 and CDR2 from the germline V gene are SGHNT and YENEEA. The CDR3 sequence: CASSFGTSGSYEQYF. The CDR3 coding sequence is TGTGCCAGCAGCTTCGGGACTAGCGGCTCCTACGAGCAGTACTTC.

V is TRBV6-5 and J is TRBJ2-2; maybe TRBD2 (5 bases). The germline V gene has CDR1 MNHEY and CDR2 SVGAGI. The CDR3 loop spans 17 amino acids. V gave up 0 bases and J gave up 7 bases, with 18 bases separating them. CDR3 sequence (DNA): TGTGCCAGCAGTTACTCGATTGTCTTGGCGGGTTTCGGGGAGCTGTTTTTT. Protein: CASSYSIVLAGFGELFF.

The CDR3 is CASSFGPGPGQETQYF. In DNA, the CDR3 is TGTGCCAGCAGCTTCGGACCGGGTCCGGGCCAAGAGACCCAGTACTTC. The chain combines TRBV7-8 with TRBJ2-5, with D unclear. Germline assignment: CDR1 SGHVS and CDR2 FQNEAQ. V lost 3 bases, J lost 1 base, and 15 bases lay in between. CDR3 length equals 16 residues.

This rearrangement joins TRBV5-1 to TRBJ2-2; the match to TRBD1 covers 11 bases. Trimming at V came to 4 bases and at J to 3 bases, leaving 5 bases not matched to a gene. This CDR3 has 16 residues. From germline, CDR1 is SGHRS and CDR2 YFSETQ. CDR3 DNA: TGCGCCAGCAGCAGAGGACAGGGGGCGGACACCGGGGAGCTGTTTTTT. Its protein is CASSRGQGADTGELFF.

This clonotype turned up a few times. This chain connects TRBV20-1 to TRBJ2-5, with a possible D match to TRBD1 (6 bases). From germline, CDR1 is DFQATT and CDR2 SNEGSKA (reference sequence). The CDR3 length is 13 residues. Between the trimmed V and J ends, which lost 4 bases and 2 bases, there was a span of 11 bases. The CDR3 DNA is TGCAGTGCTATATTGGGGGCTCAAGAGACCCAGTACTTC. Translated, it gives CSAILGAQETQYF.

This chain connects TRBV27 to TRBJ2-2; 7 nucleotides line up with TRBD1. Germline values: CDR1 MNHEY, CDR2 SMNVEV (reference sequence). The length of the CDR3 is 17 residues. Germline trimming cut 5 bases from V and 3 bases from J; bases unmatched to any gene: 12. CDR3 in amino acids: CASSRFARGRDTGELFF. For the CDR3, the DNA is TGTGCCAGCAGTCGATTCGCTAGGGGGCGGGACACCGGGGAGCTGTTTTTT.

V gene TRBV6-1 combines with J gene TRBJ2-3, with D perhaps TRBD2 (6 bases). Trimming cost V 7 bases and J 2 bases, with 16 bases left between them. This CDR3 region has 15 residues. Germline values: CDR1 MNHNS, CDR2 SASEGT. The CDR3 nucleotides read TGTGCCAGCATCGACCGGGACTCCTACACAGATACGCAGTATTTT. It translates to CASIDRDSYTDTQYF.

This clonotype was detected a few times. V gene TRBV7-2 combines with J gene TRBJ2-1, with 10 bases lining up with TRBD2. V was pared by 3 bases and J by 5 bases, with 10 bases of the junction left unmatched. This CDR3 spans 17 amino acids. CDR1 and CDR2 (germline): SGHTA, FQGNSA. The DNA of the CDR3 is TGTGCCAGCAGCTTGGCGGTGACTAGCGGGTTACACAATGAGCAGTTCTTC. Its protein is CASSLAVTSGLHNEQFF.

This clonotype was counted between two and nine times. The chain combines TRBV3-1 with TRBJ2-3; 13 nucleotides agree with TRBD2. Per the germline V gene, CDR1 is LGHDT and CDR2 is YNNKEL (reference sequence). CDR3 length: 14 residues. V shed 4 bases and J 5 bases; nucleotides not matched to a gene: 0. The CDR3 nucleotides read TGTGCCAGCAGCCGGACTAGCGGGAGAGATACGCAGTATTTT. Translating gives CASSRTSGRDTQYF.

The table lists this clonotype with many counts. The J gene is TRBJ2-1, the V gene TRBV29-1; 8 positions match TRBD1. The CDR3 is 14 amino acids. V gave up 3 bases and J gave up 2 bases; unmatched junction bases: 3. Germline V gives CDR1 SQVTM, CDR2 ANQGSEA. Here the CDR3 DNA reads TGCAGCGTTGAGGCAGGGGGCGCCTACAATGAGCAGTTCTTC. This encodes CSVEAGGAYNEQFF.

V is TRBV7-2 and J is TRBJ1-1; 11 bases fit TRBD1. The CDR3 sequence is 16 residues long. The junction had 7 bases not matched to a gene; V was cut back by 3 bases and J by 4 bases. CDR1 is SGHTA and CDR2 is FQGNSA in the germline V gene. Here the CDR3 reads CASSFFLGTGGTEAFF. The CDR3 DNA is TGTGCCAGCAGCTTCTTCCTGGGGACAGGGGGCACTGAAGCTTTCTTT.

CDR3 in amino acids: CAISERLSDTDTQYF. CDR3 nucleotides: TGTGCCATCAGTGAGAGGCTCTCTGACACAGATACGCAGTATTTT. This chain uses TRBV10-3 with TRBJ2-3; D is undetermined. This CDR3 is 15 amino acids long. V lost 2 bases to trimming and J lost 2 bases, with 11 bases between them. Germline assignment: CDR1 ENHRY and CDR2 SYGVKD.